Given below is one TCR beta chain in context. The table lists this clone with a few counts. Its target antigen remains unknown. Base quality data are lacking; no much larger clone is found one base away. The Quick-DNA Microprep Kit was used to extract genomic DNA from the sorted cells. Amplification of TCRbeta DNA was done with the immunoSEQ hsTCRbeta kit, following the protocol from the manufacturer. An Illumina MiSeq instrument was used to sequence the TCRbeta libraries. Per the source publication's procedure: After out-of-frame sequences were removed, some 2 million distinct TCRbeta sequences remained, averaging about 67,000 per individual. Each individual was scored using the number of around 150 previously reported CMV-associated TCRbeta sequences that the individual carried and the total number of productive distinct TCRbeta sequences. A beta-binomial model was reimplemented in Python, and scikit-learn random forests with default parameters were trained on data from the US cohort. Classifier performance on the Belgian cohort was summarized as median AUC with percentile confidence intervals over 10,000 bootstrap iterations. The table comes from immuneACCESS by way of TCRdb, which keeps in-frame sequences with V and J called. Part of the clones is missing from these tables; in studies checked, under half for an unresolved V gene and the rest for unknown reasons. V, J and clone size were drawn from that table, and D and trimming were deduced from the DNA. The sample table shows under 55,000 clones, and around 82% are seen once. The ten largest clones add up to 2% of the sample.

The data were taken from a study of memory CD4+ T cells and cytomegalovirus serostatus (dated by TCRdb to the late 2010s). Context from the whole study: The roughly 33 healthy Belgian adults in the cohort included 9 who were CMV seropositive and 24 who were CMV seronegative. The study sequenced CD4+ memory TCRbeta repertoires of a Belgian cohort with known cytomegalovirus serostatus to replicate a published TCR-based CMV serostatus classifier.

CDR1 LGHNA and CDR2 YNFKEQ were looked up in the germline V gene. V ends up 0 bases short and J 1 base short, with an unmatched junction base count of 6. The CDR3 contains 17 residues, cysteine and phenylalanine counted. Only CDR3 DNA is held: 51 bases, read in frame from base 1. Single viable CD3+CD4+CD8-CD45RO+ cells were sorted as memory CD4+ T cells on a FACSAria II. CMV serostatus was assessed using a Roche Elecsys assay, by which serum IgG against CMV pp150, pp28, p38 and p52 was detected. Once the samples were thawed, total CD4+ T cells were enriched through positive selection using CD4 magnetic microbeads. The samples came from a separate study whose specific focus was interrogating the CD4+ T cell memory repertoire. Following standard operating procedures, peripheral blood mononuclear cells were isolated and cryopreserved, while serum was kept at -80 degrees C. Staining used CD3-PerCP (BW264/56), CD4-APC (RPA-T4), CD45RO-PE (UCHT1) and CD8-Pacific Orange (3B5) antibodies, with Sytox blue excluding non-viable cells.

On the study overall, not on this receptor specifically: A median bootstrapped AUC of almost 0.96 with a 95% CI of 0.76-1.00 was achieved on the Belgian cohort by the original-framework classifier. Unlike the original study, which covered naive and memory CD4+ and CD8+ populations, the Belgian study sequenced only CD4+CD45RO+ memory cells. The results were interpreted as suggesting that the CMV-associated TCR signature is mostly present in the CD4+ memory repertoire. Among the 150 to 200 previously reported CMV-associated TCRbeta sequences, approximately 70 showed up in the CD4+ memory repertoires, with each one found in between one and five individuals. For CMV serostatus prediction, a median bootstrapped AUC of approximately 0.95 was reached with the original framework, and a median bootstrapped AUC of approximately 0.92 was reached with a US-trained random forest.

In this chain, TRBV4-2 is recombined with TRBJ2-4; TRBD1 fits 7 bases in the junction. This TCR came from an adult in good health and CMV-seropositive. Source material: memory CD4+ T cells from blood. DNA sequence: TGTGCCAGCAGCCAAGATTCAGGGGGAAAGGCCAAAAACATTCAGTACTTC. The resulting protein is CASSQDSGGKAKNIQYF.